This paragraph reports one T cell receptor (beta chain). The antigen is unknown. V lost 0 bases, J lost 6 bases, and 11 bases stayed unmatched. Germline V lookup: CDR1 SEHNR, CDR2 FQNEAQ (reference sequence). This CDR3 contains 17 residues. No progression to ophthalmopathy during 18 months of follow-up defined stable disease. This entry is derived from a study of T cells in Graves' hyperthyroidism and ophthalmopathy. Broader study findings: From stable hyperthyroidism, ophthalmopathy was set apart by a 13 V-J model.

Amplified TCR beta CDR3 regions derived from RNA transcripts. HTBI primers were used for first-round RT-PCR of the TCR CDR3. From the multiplex PCR reads, TCRdb called clonotypes with MiXCR, one entry per CDR3 protein. The sample includes 600,000 or so distinct CDR3 sequences, around 15% seen only once; the top ten take 3.8%. The sequenced material came from blood. The source is a woman between 25 and 40 years old with Graves' hyperthyroidism. The V gene is TRBV7-9, the J gene TRBJ2-1, with 7 bases identical to TRBD2. In DNA, the CDR3 is TGTGCCAGCAGCTTAGCCGCTAGCGGTTCATTTATCAATGAGCAGTTCTTC. Translation gives CASSLAASGSFINEQFF.